Listed here are 8 T cell receptor beta chains from one sample, sequenced in a study of brain T cells in children with intractable seizures. This table comes from immunoSEQ multiplex PCR, and its TCRdb copy is limited to in-frame clones, with some not included. The profile covers about 76,000 clones, with around 93% appearing a single time and 1.5% taken by the ten largest. This sample comprised peripheral blood, obtained at surgery. The source is a boy under three years old with tuberous sclerosis and intractable seizures.

V usage is TRBV18 and J usage is TRBJ2-1; 10 nucleotides agree with TRBD2. Germline V gene sequence: CDR1 KGHSH, CDR2 LQKENI. The CDR3 spans 14 residues. The V and J ends lost 2 bases and 8 bases, in that order; junction bases with no gene match: 3. This CDR3 is CASSPSGGAYEQFF. The CDR3 coding sequence is TGTGCCAGCTCACCAAGCGGGGGGGCCTATGAGCAGTTCTTC.

The J gene is TRBJ2-5, the V gene TRBV18; D may be TRBD2 (5 bases). This CDR3 comprises 13 residues. Per germline, CDR1 KGHSH and CDR2 LQKENI. V was clipped by 0 bases and J by 6 bases, with 8 bases between them. The CDR3 loop is CASSPPSGKTQYF. DNA for the CDR3: TGTGCCAGCTCACCACCGAGCGGAAAGACCCAGTACTTC.

The chain couples TRBV5-1 to TRBJ2-1, with a weak D call TRBD2 (6 bases). The CDR3 has 15 amino acids. The germline CDR1 and CDR2 sequences are SGHRS and YFSETQ. Trimming shortened V by 6 bases and J by 4 bases, and 17 bases separated the two germline ends. CDR3: CASIPDGTFYNEQFF. CDR3 DNA sequence: TGCGCCAGCATCCCGGACGGGACTTTTTACAATGAGCAGTTCTTC.

The chain couples TRBV18 to TRBJ1-1; the D is unclear. The germline CDR1 and CDR2 sequences are KGHSH and LQKENI. CDR3 length: 13 amino acids. The V and J ends lost 5 bases and 4 bases respectively, with 11 bases between them. In DNA, the CDR3 is TGTGCCAGCTCAGGCGGGGAAGGCACTGAAGCTTTCTTT. It yields the protein CASSGGEGTEAFF.

The rearrangement uses TRBV27 and TRBJ1-1, with D maybe TRBD1 (6 bases). Trimming left V 5 bases short and J 7 bases short, with 23 bases between. Germline V gene lookup returns CDR1 MNHEY and CDR2 SMNVEV (reference sequence). The CDR3 length is 16 residues. Here the CDR3 reads CASSPQGVLKGGEAFF. The CDR3 DNA sequence: TGTGCCAGCAGTCCGCAGGGTGTGTTAAAGGGGGGTGAAGCTTTCTTT.

The chain links TRBV19 to TRBJ1-2, with unresolved D. V was shortened by 3 bases and J by 7 bases, with 9 bases between the two germline ends. Germline V gene sequence: CDR1 LNHDA, CDR2 SQIVND (reference sequence). This CDR3 region has 12 residues. This CDR3 reads CASSIPFRGYTF. CDR3 in DNA: TGTGCCAGTAGTATCCCATTTCGTGGCTACACCTTC.

The genes are TRBV11-1 and TRBJ1-4, with D perhaps TRBD1 (5 bases). The germline V gene encodes CDR1 SGHAT and CDR2 FQDESV (reference sequence). V gave up 5 bases and J gave up 5 bases, with 15 bases separating them. This CDR3 is 15 amino acids long. Here the CDR3 reads CASSREGQTNEKLFF. The DNA for the CDR3 is TGTGCCAGCAGCCGAGAGGGGCAAACGAATGAAAAACTGTTTTTT.

This chain links TRBV5-4 with TRBJ1-4; no clear D. There are 15 residues in the CDR3. Germline-derived CDR1 and CDR2 are SGHNT and YYREEE (reference sequence). V was trimmed by 0 bases and J by 0 bases, leaving 6 bases between them. CDR3 sequence: CASSLDRATNEKLFF. CDR3 DNA: TGTGCCAGCAGCTTGGATAGAGCAACTAATGAAAAACTGTTTTTT.